The T cell receptor (beta chain) described here comes from a study of blood T cell repertoires in COVID-19. Across the whole study: Sample material is recorded as cDNA or gDNA derived from T cells, B-cell-depleted T cells, or PBMCs.

The CDR3 is 15 amino acids. Between the trimmed V and J ends, which lost 0 bases and 5 bases, there was a span of 15 bases. Germline CDR1 reads SGHRS; CDR2 reads YFSETQ. Per the original data handling: Amplifying reference gene primers gave estimates of nucleated cell counts. Some clones are missing from TCRdb's copy, which holds only in-frame ones; the method was immunoSEQ multiplex PCR. That table is the source of V, J and clone size, and D and trimming were worked out from the DNA. The sample lists nearly 350,000 clones; less than 90% were seen once. This chain connects TRBV5-1 to TRBJ2-7; D might be TRBD1 (6 bases). Sample: PBMCs or T cells enriched from blood (not recorded which). This sequence was found in a woman aged 30 to 39 who had recovered from COVID-19. CDR3 in amino acids: CASSLAGARLDEQYF. CDR3 sequence (DNA): TGCGCCAGCAGCTTGGCAGGGGCGAGGCTCGACGAGCAGTACTTC.